This note documents a single T cell receptor beta chain sequence. The multiple sclerosis controls were treatment-naive patients affected by stable or active relapsing-remitting disease. There are 12 residues in the CDR3. Germline values: CDR1 SQVTM, CDR2 ANQGSEA. Trimming shortened V by 4 bases and J by 1 base, and 7 bases separated the two germline ends. With random hexamers, reverse transcription was performed on about 0.5 to 1 ug of RNA. Amplification of TCR beta CDR3 by immunoSEQ multiplex PCR spanned 54 Vbeta and 13 Jbeta. One entry per CDR3 protein, called by TCRdb with MiXCR from the immunoSEQ multiplex PCR reads. The sample includes 120,000 or so distinct CDR3 sequences, about 94% of them seen just once. This record comes from a study of CD8 T cells in Susac syndrome.

Material for sequencing was CD4+ T cells from PBMCs. This clonotype originated in a human donor with multiple sclerosis. The V call is TRBV29-1, the J call TRBJ1-1, with D hard to call. As DNA, the CDR3 is TGCAGCGTTGGCTCAGCGAACACTGAAGCTTTCTTT. Protein sequence: CSVGSANTEAFF.